The rows below give T cell receptor beta chains drawn from one sample of a study of blood T cell repertoires in COVID-19. Profiling relied on immunoSEQ multiplex PCR, and the TCRdb table lists in-frame clones only, not all of them. The table lists about 120,000 clones, 70% to 80% of them singletons. Sequencing was performed on peripheral blood. The receptors were gathered from a man in his forties or fifties with active or convalescent COVID-19. The CDR3 runs from the conserved cysteine through the conserved F or W. Each record gives: clone size, J gene, D gene, V gene, CDR3 DNA, CDR3 protein. The D gene is left open where the match is weak. Clone sizes are given selectively: once, few, many, or a class where the clone is expanded.

NA,TRBJ1-2,TRBD1,TRBV29-1,TGCAGCGTTAATGTCCAGGGGGTAGATTATGGCTACACCTTC,CSVNVQGVDYGYTF
few,TRBJ2-2,TRBD1,TRBV7-2,TGTGCCAGCAGCCCAGGGACAGGGGGGACCGGGGAGCTGTTTTTT,CASSPGTGGTGELFF
NA,TRBJ2-7,NA,TRBV5-1,TGCGCCAGCAGCTTGGGCGGTTCAAGCTCCTACGAGCAGTACTTC,CASSLGGSSSYEQYF
NA,TRBJ2-7,TRBD1,TRBV11-3,TGTGCCAGCAGCGCCTCCGGGACAGCCGCCGACGAGCAGTACTTC,CASSASGTAADEQYF
NA,TRBJ2-7,NA,TRBV11-2,TGTGCCAGCAGCATCAGGGTTTCCTACGAGCAGTACTTC,CASSIRVSYEQYF
NA,TRBJ1-2,NA,TRBV11-2,TGTGCCAGCAGCCTCCAGGGGCTGGTGGACTATGGCTACACCTTC,CASSLQGLVDYGYTF
NA,TRBJ1-5,TRBD1,TRBV11-2,TGTGCCAGCAGCTTACCCCGAGGGGGCGCTCAGCCCCAGCATTTT,CASSLPRGGAQPQHF
NA,TRBJ2-1,NA,TRBV13,TGTGCCAGCAGATCGGGACACTCCGGGGTAGAGCAGTTCTTC,CASRSGHSGVEQFF
once,TRBJ2-7,NA,TRBV4-3,TGCGCCAGCAGCCAGAGTACGGCAGGGAACTACGAGCAGTACTTC,CASSQSTAGNYEQYF
NA,TRBJ1-4,NA,TRBV15,TGTGCCACCAGCAGAGATAGGGGGTTTGGGGAAAAACTGTTTTTT,CATSRDRGFGEKLFF
NA,TRBJ2-5,NA,TRBV7-3,TGTGCCAGCAGCTTTGGGGAGGCAGAGACCCAGTACTTC,CASSFGEAETQYF
NA,TRBJ1-1,NA,TRBV30,TGTGCCTGGAGTGTACACGGAGGGGAAGCTTTCTTT,CAWSVHGGEAFF
NA,TRBJ2-1,TRBD2,TRBV6-1,TGTGCCAGCAGTGAAGTTACAGCTAGCGGGATTTCTGAGCAGTTCTTC,CASSEVTASGISEQFF
NA,TRBJ1-5,NA,TRBV7-2,TGTGCCAGCAGCTTTGGGGGGACGGATAGCAATCAGCCCCAGCATTTT,CASSFGGTDSNQPQHF
NA,TRBJ2-3,TRBD2,TRBV7-2,TGTGCCAGCAGCCCCACCTCGGGACTAGCGGGGGGGTTGTCAGATACGCAGTATTTT,CASSPTSGLAGGLSDTQYF
few,TRBJ1-5,TRBD1,TRBV6-5,TGTGCCAGCAGTCACTTCCCCACAGGGGGTGATCAGCCCCAGCATTTT,CASSHFPTGGDQPQHF